Shown below are 19 T cell receptor beta chains from a single sample sequenced in a study of shared clonotypes between healthy human individuals. Profiled with immunoSEQ multiplex PCR; TCRdb holds only in-frame clones, not every one. In the table there are 2 million to 2.5 million clones, over 85% of which are singletons. Sequencing was done on a sample of naive CD4+ T cells sorted from blood. The subset here: CD45RA+ positively selected. These receptors were obtained from a man younger than 30 in good health.

The J gene is TRBJ1-3, the V gene TRBV11-2; D remains unclear. The CDR3 is made up of 13 amino acids. Germline V CDR1 and CDR2: SGHAT, FQNNGV. V shed 1 base and J shed 5 bases, with 6 bases lying between them. The CDR3 loop is CASSLGYRNTIYF. The DNA of the CDR3 is TGTGCCAGCAGCTTAGGTTACCGAAACACCATATATTTT. The whole variable domain, remainder taken from reference TRBV11-2 and TRBJ1-3, is EAGVAQSPRYKIIEKRQSVAFWCNPISGHATLYWYQQILGQGPKLLIQFQNNGVVDDSQLPKDRFSAERLKGVDSTLKIQPAKLEDSAVYLCASSLGYRNTIYFGEGSWLTVV.

Turning to this clone: Other DNA sequences in the sample encode the same CDR3. V is TRBV10-3 and J is TRBJ1-5, with a weak D call TRBD1 (6 bases). The CDR3 totals 13 residues. Germline V gene data show CDR1 as ENHRY and CDR2 as SYGVKD. The V and J ends lost 5 bases and 6 bases respectively, with 11 bases between them. The CDR3 DNA reads TGTGCCATCAGTCCAGGGGTTGCTCAGCCCCAGCATTTT. Translating gives CAISPGVAQPQHF.

A remark on this clone: The identical CDR3 is also encoded by other nucleotide sequences in the sample. The chain combines TRBV18 with TRBJ2-7; tentatively, D is TRBD1 (5 bases). CDR3 size: 14 residues. Deletions cut 3 bases from V and 2 bases from J, with 11 bases between. Germline V gene data show CDR1 as KGHSH and CDR2 as LQKENI. CDR3 residues: CASSPGREAYEQYF. The DNA of the CDR3 is TGTGCCAGCTCACCCGGCAGGGAAGCCTACGAGCAGTACTTC.

The genes are TRBV5-4 and TRBJ2-3, with a tentative D call TRBD2 (6 bases). There are 15 residues in the CDR3. CDR1 SGHNT and CDR2 YYREEE come from the germline V gene (reference sequence). Trimming shortened V by 4 bases and J by 0 bases, and 12 bases separated the two germline ends. CDR3 residues: CASSRSAGSTDTQYF. In nucleotides, the CDR3 is TGTGCCAGCAGCCGGTCCGCGGGAAGCACAGATACGCAGTATTTT.

The chain uses TRBV5-4 and TRBJ1-2; the D is unclear. The CDR3 covers 13 residues. Germline V gives CDR1 SGHNT, CDR2 YYREEE (reference sequence). Trimming left V 4 bases short and J 4 bases short, with 11 bases between. The CDR3 protein is CASSGREPYGYTF. The CDR3 nucleotides are TGTGCCAGCAGCGGCCGGGAGCCCTATGGCTACACCTTC.

The chain is built from TRBV6-5 and TRBJ1-1; D remains unclear. Germline CDR1 is MNHEY and CDR2 is SVGAGI. Between the trimmed V and J ends, which lost 6 bases and 3 bases, there was a span of 14 bases. The CDR3 runs 14 residues. The CDR3 DNA sequence: TGTGCCAGCAGAATAGCGGACGGCCACACTGAAGCTTTCTTT. As protein: CASRIADGHTEAFF.

V gene TRBV5-5 combines with J gene TRBJ1-6; the D gene is possibly TRBD1 (5 bases). V was pared by 1 base and J by 9 bases, with 17 bases between. The CDR3 contains 16 residues. Per the germline V gene, CDR1 is SGHKS and CDR2 is YYEKEE (reference sequence). CDR3 bases: TGTGCCAGCAGCTTGCCCAGCGTCGGGGGTATTTCACCCCTCCACTTT. It codes for CASSLPSVGGISPLHF.

V gene TRBV7-8 combines with J gene TRBJ2-5, with 11 bases aligning to TRBD1. CDR3 length: 14 residues. The J segment lost 2 bases and the V segment lost 4 bases, leaving 0 bases of the junction unmatched. Germline V gene data show CDR1 as SGHVS and CDR2 as FQNEAQ. CDR3: CASSWDRGQETQYF. In DNA form, the CDR3 reads TGTGCCAGCAGCTGGGACAGGGGGCAAGAGACCCAGTACTTC.

The chain combines TRBV25-1 with TRBJ1-5, with 11 bases that match TRBD1. CDR1 and CDR2 (germline): MGHDK, SYGVNS. The V segment lost 6 bases and the J segment 6 bases; nucleotides outside the gene matches: 7. The CDR3 has 15 residues. For the CDR3, the DNA is TGTGCCAGCAGCCCCCCCGGGACAGGGGGTCAGCCCCAGCATTTT. Translating it yields CASSPPGTGGQPQHF. Full variable domain (outside the CDR3, taken from reference TRBV25-1 and TRBJ1-5): EADIYQTPRYLVIGTGKKITLECSQTMGHDKMYWYQQDPGMELHLIHYSYGVNSTEKGDLSSESTVSRIRTEHFPLTLESARPSHTSQYLCASSPPGTGGQPQHFGDGTRLSIL.

This clone was detected once. This sample also contains other DNA sequences that code for the same CDR3. V usage is TRBV7-2 and J usage is TRBJ2-3; D unclear. The V end lost 5 bases, the J end lost 2 bases, and 5 bases lay between the germline ends. The length of the CDR3 is 12 residues. Germline loops: CDR1 SGHTA, CDR2 FQGNSA. CDR3 sequence: CASSPPTDTQYF. The CDR3 DNA reads as TGTGCCAGCAGCCCGCCCACAGATACGCAGTATTTT. Full variable domain (remainder filled in from reference TRBV7-2 and TRBJ2-3): GAGVSQSPSNKVTEKGKDVELRCDPISGHTALYWYRQSLGQGLEFLIYFQGNSAPDKSGLPSDRFSAERTGGSVSTLTIQRTQQEDSAVYLCASSPPTDTQYFGPGTRLTVL.

The gene calls are TRBV2 and TRBJ1-2, with no clear D. Trimming took off 5 bases at V and 0 bases at J, with 16 bases between the two ends. CDR3 length: 16 residues. Germline V gene data show CDR1 as SNHLY and CDR2 as FYNNEI. CDR3 coding DNA: TGTGCCAGCAGTAAGGAACAGACTAAATCTAACTATGGCTACACCTTC. Translation: CASSKEQTKSNYGYTF.

The chain combines TRBV1 with TRBJ2-3; TRBD1 is the table's D call, not checked against the DNA. TRBV1 is shown as a pseudogene. The length of the CDR3 is 17 residues. The CDR3 here is CTSSQRLGQGGTDTQYF. CDR3 nucleotides: TGCACCAGCAGCCAAAGACTAGGGCAGGGGGGCACAGATACGCAGTATTTT.

CDR3 region: CASSSGTVYNEQFF. In DNA, the CDR3 is TGTGCCAGCAGCTCCGGGACAGTCTACAATGAGCAGTTCTTC. The chain combines TRBV28 with TRBJ2-1, with 7 bases matching TRBD1. From germline, CDR1 is MDHEN and CDR2 SYDVKM. V was clipped by 6 bases and J by 3 bases; unmatched bases: 5. CDR3 length equals 14 residues.

The V and J genes are TRBV30 and TRBJ1-6; D gene ambiguous. The germline V gene encodes CDR1 GTSNPN and CDR2 SVGIG (reference sequence). V was shortened by 0 bases and J by 9 bases, with 6 bases between the two germline ends. The CDR3 is made up of 12 amino acids. For the CDR3, the DNA is TGTGCCTGGAGTGTCGGTTTTTCACCCCTCCACTTT. This sequence encodes CAWSVGFSPLHF.

The chain uses TRBV18 and TRBJ1-1, with TRBD1 matching 7 bases. Losses at the gene ends were 10 bases for V and 4 bases for J; bases not matched to a gene: 9. The CDR3 has 13 residues. Germline CDR1 is KGHSH and CDR2 is LQKENI. CDR3 sequence reads: CATSPAGGTEAFF. The CDR3 DNA reads as TGTGCCACCTCCCCCGCAGGGGGCACTGAAGCTTTCTTT. The full variable domain, completed using reference TRBV18 and TRBJ1-1, is NAGVMQNPRHLVRRRGQEARLRCSPMKGHSHVYWYRQLPEEGLKFMVYLQKENIIDESGMPKERFSAEFPKEGPSILRIQQVVRGDSAAYFCATSPAGGTEAFFGQGTRLTVV.

The rearrangement joins TRBV18 to TRBJ2-7; TRBD2 aligns across 11 bases. With 3 bases clipped from V and 6 bases from J, the junction kept 4 bases outside the gene matches. This CDR3 contains 14 residues. CDR1 is KGHSH and CDR2 is LQKENI in the germline V gene. The CDR3 here is CASSPETSGSEQYF. The CDR3 DNA sequence: TGTGCCAGCTCACCTGAAACTAGCGGGAGCGAGCAGTACTTC.

V gene TRBV6-1 combines with J gene TRBJ1-1; TRBD1 aligns across 8 bases. The CDR3 consists of 14 residues. Looked up from germline, CDR1 is MNHNS and CDR2 is SASEGT. V lost 3 bases and J lost 7; bases outside the gene matches: 7. CDR3 amino acids: CASSEVPGGFEAFF. For the CDR3, the DNA is TGTGCCAGCAGTGAGGTTCCAGGGGGCTTTGAAGCTTTCTTT.

This clone has just one count. The identical CDR3 is also encoded by other nucleotide sequences in the sample. The chain has TRBV9 and TRBJ2-2, with D tentatively TRBD2 (5 bases). The CDR3 has 15 residues. Germline V gene lookup returns CDR1 SGDLS and CDR2 YYNGEE. V was trimmed by 3 bases and J by 2 bases, leaving 11 bases between them. Here the CDR3 DNA reads TGTGCCAGCAGCGCCAGGACTGGAAACACCGGGGAGCTGTTTTTT. It yields the protein CASSARTGNTGELFF.

V gene TRBV28 combines with J gene TRBJ2-4; 8 bases line up with TRBD1. Germline CDR1 and CDR2: MDHEN and SYDVKM. The CDR3 length is 17 residues. The ends lost 6 bases at V and 0 bases at J; junction bases unmatched: 10. CDR3 region: CASSLGTGVLAKNIQYF. The DNA of the CDR3 is TGTGCCAGCAGCCTTGGGACAGGCGTTTTAGCCAAAAACATTCAGTACTTC.